This entry concerns a single T cell receptor beta chain. Antigen: not known. This record belongs to a study of cytomegalovirus exposure and HLA in healthy donors. Study results and caveats: Productive status was seen about 87% or about 30% of the time for most TCR beta V segments in an earlier analysis. Links to common viral pathogens appeared, in a later analysis, for several of the most significant clusters. It was reportedly the case that the classifier diagnosed cytomegalovirus status with high specificity and sensitivity.

The CDR3 covers 15 residues. Germline CDR1 reads MDHEN; CDR2 reads SYDVKM. V lost 7 bases and J lost 3, with 16 bases in between. Primers: 60 Vbeta forward and 13 Jbeta reverse. Authors' methods: Later, an analysis found roughly 80 million unique TCR beta chains, and 9.5 million to 11 million of these were shared. Sequencing was performed with immunoSEQ multiplex PCR; in TCRdb, only in-frame clones are kept and a portion is missing. D and trimming were read from the DNA, whereas the V and J calls and clone size are those reported in that table. This sample has 120,000 to 150,000 clones, with under 70% found just once.

The specimen sequenced was PBMCs. The chain uses TRBV28 and TRBJ1-5; D remains ambiguous. This sequence was found in an older woman in good health and CMV-seronegative. CDR3 sequence: CASTSSGGFNQPQHF. CDR3 bases: TGTGCCAGCACATCCAGTGGAGGGTTCAATCAGCCCCAGCATTTT.